These 4 T cell receptor beta chains originate from one sample sequenced in a study of T cell repertoires in cytomegalovirus infection. TCRdb passed the reads through MiXCR, listing each CDR3 protein once. The repertoire holds 570,000 or so distinct CDR3 sequences, with just under 40% as singletons. Their cognate antigens are unknown. This sample comprised cultured PBMCs, obtained from culture after CMV antigen stimulation. All receptors derive from a human donor in good health (CMV status not recorded). Some clones in this sample may be carry-over from other donors' samples.

This chain joins TRBV19 and TRBJ2-7, with a weak D call TRBD1 (5 bases). V lost 10 bases, J lost 3 bases, and 10 bases lay in between. This CDR3 region has 11 residues. CDR1 is LNHDA and CDR2 is SQIVND in the germline V gene (reference sequence). The CDR3 nucleotides are TGTGCCACCACCCAGGGCTACGAGCAGTACTTC. Residues: CATTQGYEQYF. The variable domain in full, completed from reference TRBV19 and TRBJ2-7, reads DGGITQSPKYLFRKEGQNVTLSCEQNLNHDAMYWYRQDPGQGLRLIYYSQIVNDFQKGDIAEGYSVSREKKESFPLTVTSAQKNPTAFYLCATTQGYEQYFGPGTRLTVT.

The rearrangement uses TRBV7-6 and TRBJ2-2; a possible D gene is TRBD1 (7 bases). There are 15 residues in the CDR3. Trimming shortened V by 5 bases and J by 4 bases, and 14 bases separated the two germline ends. Germline CDR1 reads SGHVS; CDR2 reads FNYEAQ. This CDR3 reads CASSLQGGFTGELFF. The CDR3 nucleotides are TGTGCCAGCAGCCTCCAGGGGGGATTCACCGGGGAGCTGTTTTTT. Combining the CDR3 with reference TRBV7-6 and TRBJ2-2 gives the whole variable domain GAGVSQSPRYKVTKRGQDVALRCDPISGHVSLYWYRQALGQGPEFLTYFNYEAQQDKSGLPNDRFSAERPEGSISTLTIQRTEQRDSAMYRCASSLQGGFTGELFFGEGSRLTVL.

In this sample, this clonotype turned up a few times. The genes are TRBV29-1 and TRBJ2-5; D tentatively reads TRBD1 or TRBD2 (9 bases each). The germline V gene has CDR1 SQVTM and CDR2 ANQGSEA. The CDR3 is made up of 16 amino acids. Deletions cut 6 bases from V and 5 bases from J, with 25 bases between. CDR3: CSVGTGSSGSDETQYF. In DNA, the CDR3 is TGCAGCGTCGGGACAGGGAGTAGCGGGAGTGACGAGACCCAGTACTTC.

V gene TRBV5-5 combines with J gene TRBJ2-5; D might be TRBD2 (7 bases). CDR3 size: 15 residues. Germline V gene sequence: CDR1 SGHKS, CDR2 YYEKEE (reference sequence). Trimming shortened V by 0 bases and J by 5 bases, and 14 bases separated the two germline ends. The CDR3 sequence: CASSLEGGGGETQYF. The DNA for the CDR3 is TGTGCCAGCAGCTTGGAGGGCGGGGGCGGCGAGACCCAGTACTTC.